The present entry profiles one T cell receptor beta chain with its context. Its antigen is as yet unknown. The data originate from a study of cytomegalovirus exposure and HLA in healthy donors. Amplification used 60 Vbeta primers and 13 Jbeta primers. The repertoire was sequenced with immunoSEQ multiplex PCR; TCRdb's copy has only in-frame clones and lacks some. There are hundreds of thousands of clones in the sample; 82% occur only once, and roughly 5.5% lies in the top ten. General study findings and limits: In a later analysis, TCR beta V- and J-gene trimming showed a link to a missense DCLRE1C variant.

The TCR sequence derives from a middle-aged man in good health and CMV-seropositive. Sequencing used PBMCs.

The CDR3 here is CASSFISGHNEQFF. CDR3 DNA: TGTGCCAGCAGCTTCATTAGCGGTCACAATGAGCAGTTCTTC. The chain uses TRBV11-2 and TRBJ2-1, with D possibly matching TRBD2 (6 bases). The V end was cut by 3 bases, the J end by 5 bases, with 11 bases between. Germline assignment: CDR1 SGHAT and CDR2 FQNNGV. The CDR3 loop spans 14 amino acids.